The 14 T cell receptor beta chains reported below all come from one sample, sequenced in a study of blood T cell repertoires in COVID-19 (TCRdb year 2020). Preparation of the library involved the immunoSEQ multiplex PCR assay. Not all clones reach the TCRdb copy of this immuneACCESS table, which keeps in-frame sequences only. Checked studies attribute under half of the gap to unresolved V genes and leave the rest unexplained. The table for this sample lists approximately 270,000 clones; around 88% of them were counted only once. Jointly, the top ten make up approximately 6% of the sample. The source material was peripheral blood. The receptor set was obtained from a woman aged 30 to 39 with COVID-19, enrolled during active disease.

The V and J genes are TRBV5-6 and TRBJ2-5; TRBD2 agrees at 12 bases. Germline CDR1 is SGHDT and CDR2 is YYEEEE. Losses at the gene ends were 4 bases for V and 4 bases for J; bases not matched to a gene: 5. The CDR3 extends over 15 amino acids. The CDR3 region has the DNA TGTGCCAGCAGCGGGACTAGCGGGCCGTCAGAGACCCAGTACTTC. Amino acid sequence: CASSGTSGPSETQYF.

This clone was picked up a small number of times. This chain connects TRBV7-2 to TRBJ1-1, with a weak D call TRBD1 (6 bases). Trimming pared 1 base from V and 7 bases from J, leaving 10 bases between. The V gene's germline CDR1 is SGHTA and CDR2 FQGNSA. This CDR3 has 13 amino acids. As DNA, the CDR3 is TGTGCCAGCAGCTTAGTCCGGGACAATGAAGCTTTCTTT. It yields the protein CASSLVRDNEAFF.

V usage is TRBV4-1 and J usage is TRBJ2-1; D may be TRBD1 (6 bases). V lost 4 bases, J lost 8 bases, and 12 bases lay in between. In germline, CDR1 is MGHRA, CDR2 YSYEKL. This CDR3 has 13 residues. The CDR3, as DNA: TGCGCCAGCAGCCCTCTTAGGGGGTATGAGCAGTTCTTC. This gives the protein CASSPLRGYEQFF.

The chain has TRBV30 and TRBJ1-1; TRBD1 matches at 7 bases. V shed 4 bases, J shed 1 base, and the junction held 3 bases outside the gene matches. Germline lookup yields CDR1 GTSNPN and CDR2 SVGIG (reference sequence). The CDR3 runs 13 residues. The CDR3 DNA follows: TGTGCCTGGACAAGGGGGCCGAACACTGAAGCTTTCTTT. As protein: CAWTRGPNTEAFF.

V is TRBV6-2 or TRBV6-3 and J is TRBJ2-1; tentatively, D is TRBD2 (5 bases). From germline, CDR1 is MNHEY and CDR2 SVGEGT. CDR3 length: 14 residues. V lost 5 bases and J lost 0, with 8 bases in between. For the CDR3, the DNA is TGTGCCAGCAGTGTAACTAGCTCCTACAATGAGCAGTTCTTC. Translated, it gives CASSVTSSYNEQFF.

This rearrangement joins TRBV27 to TRBJ2-4, with TRBD1 matching over 9 bases. Germline V gene data show CDR1 as MNHEY and CDR2 as SMNVEV (reference sequence). The trim removed 8 bases at V and 4 bases at J, leaving 15 bases unmatched. The CDR3 runs 17 residues. CDR3 DNA sequence: TGTGCCAGCTCCCCTCTTAGGACAGGGGCTAGAAAAAACATTCAGTACTTC. Its protein is CASSPLRTGARKNIQYF.

This clone was seen just once. The genes are TRBV11-3 and TRBJ2-3, with 9 bases lining up with TRBD2. Trimming cost V 1 base and J 2 bases; bases outside gene matches: 4. Per the germline V gene, CDR1 is SGHNT and CDR2 is YENEEA. CDR3 length: 16 amino acids. CDR3 amino acids: CASSLGSGGHTDTQYF. CDR3 in DNA: TGTGCCAGCAGCTTAGGGAGCGGGGGGCACACAGATACGCAGTATTTT.

The V call is TRBV9, the J call TRBJ2-7, with TRBD2 matching over 8 bases. The V gene end was trimmed by 3 bases and the J gene end by 9 bases; junction bases not matched to a gene: 17. The CDR3 is 16 amino acids. Germline CDR1 and CDR2: SGDLS and YYNGEE. This CDR3 is CASSDRGGTTTLGQYV. The CDR3 region has the DNA TGTGCCAGCAGCGACCGGGGGGGGACAACCACCCTGGGGCAGTACGTC.

This sequence joins TRBV6-5 and TRBJ1-2, with TRBD1 matching over 8 bases. Germline V CDR1 and CDR2: MNHEY, SVGAGI. CDR3 length: 14 amino acids. V trimming: 4 bases; J trimming: 8 bases; junction bases outside the gene matches: 9. The CDR3 DNA is TGTGCCAGCAGTTCCCCCGGACAGGGTGAAGGCTACACCTTC. It encodes CASSSPGQGEGYTF.

J is TRBJ2-3 and V is TRBV29-1; 14 bases are shared with TRBD2. CDR3 length equals 16 residues. The V and J ends lost 7 bases and 2 bases, in that order; junction bases with no gene match: 8. Germline V lookup: CDR1 SQVTM, CDR2 ANQGSEA. CDR3 sequence reads: CSGGTSGGPFTDTQYF. In DNA, the CDR3 is TGCAGCGGCGGGACTAGCGGGGGCCCCTTCACAGATACGCAGTATTTT.

This chain connects TRBV4-2 to TRBJ2-3, with 7 bases fitting TRBD2. The junction had 15 bases not matched to a gene; V was cut back by 4 bases and J by 8 bases. The germline gives CDR1 LGHNA, CDR2 YNFKEQ. This CDR3 contains 16 residues. For the CDR3, the DNA is TGTGCCAGCAGCCGATATGGCGGCGGGAGTGTGGGTACGCAGTATTTT. Its translation: CASSRYGGGSVGTQYF.

This chain joins TRBV2 and TRBJ1-2; 9 bases align to TRBD1. V shed 2 bases, J shed 6 bases, and the junction held 10 bases outside the gene matches. Germline CDR1 is SNHLY and CDR2 is FYNNEI. The length of the CDR3 is 16 residues. The CDR3 DNA reads as TGTGCCAGCAGTGAAATGGGCATGGACAGGGGAAATGGCTACACCTTC. Its translation is CASSEMGMDRGNGYTF.

The genes are TRBV14 and TRBJ2-1; 8 bases are a match to TRBD2. The junction had 11 bases not matched to a gene; V was cut back by 3 bases and J by 10 bases. Germline V gene data show CDR1 as SGHDN and CDR2 as FVKESK. This CDR3 spans 15 amino acids. The CDR3 DNA reads as TGTGCCAGCAGCCAGAGGGTAGCGGGGTATCAGGAGCAGTTCTTC. Protein: CASSQRVAGYQEQFF.

The rearrangement uses TRBV7-9 and TRBJ1-2; D not certain. There are 14 residues in the CDR3. Looked up from germline, CDR1 is SEHNR and CDR2 is FQNEAQ (reference sequence). Trimming removed 1 base from V and 6 bases from J, with 12 bases in between. The CDR3 DNA reads as TGTGCCAGCAGCTTAGGTGAGGCCCATGATGGCTACACCTTC. This codes for CASSLGEAHDGYTF.